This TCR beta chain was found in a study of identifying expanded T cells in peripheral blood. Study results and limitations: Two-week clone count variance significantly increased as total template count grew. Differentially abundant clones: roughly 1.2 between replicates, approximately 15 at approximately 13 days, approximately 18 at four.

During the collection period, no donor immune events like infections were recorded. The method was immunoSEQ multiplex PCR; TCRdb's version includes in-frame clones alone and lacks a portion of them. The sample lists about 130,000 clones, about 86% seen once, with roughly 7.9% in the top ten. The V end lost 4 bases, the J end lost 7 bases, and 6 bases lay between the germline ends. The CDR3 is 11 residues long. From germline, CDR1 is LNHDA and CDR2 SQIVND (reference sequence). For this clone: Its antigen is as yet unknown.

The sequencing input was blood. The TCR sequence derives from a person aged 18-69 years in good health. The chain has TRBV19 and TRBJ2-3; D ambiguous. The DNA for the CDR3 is TGTGCCAGTAGTACGGATTATACGCAGTATTTT. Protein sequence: CASSTDYTQYF. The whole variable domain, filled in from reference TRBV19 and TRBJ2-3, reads DGGITQSPKYLFRKEGQNVTLSCEQNLNHDAMYWYRQDPGQGLRLIYYSQIVNDFQKGDIAEGYSVSREKKESFPLTVTSAQKNPTAFYLCASSTDYTQYFGPGTRLTVL.